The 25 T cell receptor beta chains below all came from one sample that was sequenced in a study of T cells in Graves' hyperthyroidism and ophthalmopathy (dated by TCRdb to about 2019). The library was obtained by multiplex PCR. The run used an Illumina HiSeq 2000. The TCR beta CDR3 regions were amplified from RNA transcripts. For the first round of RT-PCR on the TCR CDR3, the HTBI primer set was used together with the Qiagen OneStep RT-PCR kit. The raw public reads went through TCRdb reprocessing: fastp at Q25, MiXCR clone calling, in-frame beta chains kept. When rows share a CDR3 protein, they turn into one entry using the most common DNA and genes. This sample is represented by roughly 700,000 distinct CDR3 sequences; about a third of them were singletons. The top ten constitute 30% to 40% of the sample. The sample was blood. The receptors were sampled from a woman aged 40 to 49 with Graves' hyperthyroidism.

The CDR3 bases are TGCAGCGCCGGGACAGGAGAGAAGACTTTCTTT. Translated: CSAGTGEKTFF. This sequence joins TRBV29-1 and TRBJ1-1, with 8 bases identical to TRBD1. The V gene end was trimmed by 7 bases and the J gene end by 12 bases; junction bases not matched to a gene: 10. CDR3 length: 11 amino acids. Germline assignment: CDR1 SQVTM and CDR2 ANQGSEA. Supplemented by reference TRBV29-1 and TRBJ1-1, the full variable domain reads SAVISQKPSRDICQRGTSLTIQCQVDSQVTMMFWYRQQPGQSLTLIATANQGSEATYESGFVIDKFPISRPNLTFSTLTVSNMSPEDSSIYLCSAGTGEKTFFGQGTRLTVV.

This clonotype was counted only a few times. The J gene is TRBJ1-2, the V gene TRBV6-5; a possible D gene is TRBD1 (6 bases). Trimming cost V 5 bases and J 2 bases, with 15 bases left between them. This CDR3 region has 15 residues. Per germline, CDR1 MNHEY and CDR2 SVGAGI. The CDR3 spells CASSATGAANYGYTF. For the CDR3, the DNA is TGTGCCAGCAGTGCGACAGGAGCTGCAAACTATGGCTACACCTTC.

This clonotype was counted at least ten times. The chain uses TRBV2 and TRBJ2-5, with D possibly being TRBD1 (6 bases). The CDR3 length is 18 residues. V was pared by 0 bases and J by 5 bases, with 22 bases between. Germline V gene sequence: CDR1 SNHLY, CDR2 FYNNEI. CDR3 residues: CASSEALSRTVQGETQYF. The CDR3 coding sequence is TGTGCCAGCAGTGAAGCCTTATCAAGGACAGTTCAGGGGGAGACCCAGTACTTC.

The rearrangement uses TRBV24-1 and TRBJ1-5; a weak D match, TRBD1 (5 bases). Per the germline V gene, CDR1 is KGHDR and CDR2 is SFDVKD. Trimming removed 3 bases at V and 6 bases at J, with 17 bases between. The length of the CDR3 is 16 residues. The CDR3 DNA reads TGTGCCACCAGTGATCGGGGGGGGTGGTGTGGTCAGCCCCAGCATTTT. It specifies CATSDRGGWCGQPQHF.

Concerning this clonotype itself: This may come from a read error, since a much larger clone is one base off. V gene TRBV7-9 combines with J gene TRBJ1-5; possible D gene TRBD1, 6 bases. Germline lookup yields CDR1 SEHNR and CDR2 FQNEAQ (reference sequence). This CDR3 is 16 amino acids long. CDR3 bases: TGTGTCAGCAGCTTAGGCCTACAGGGAGGGAATCAGCCCCAGCATTTT. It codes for CVSSLGLQGGNQPQHF.

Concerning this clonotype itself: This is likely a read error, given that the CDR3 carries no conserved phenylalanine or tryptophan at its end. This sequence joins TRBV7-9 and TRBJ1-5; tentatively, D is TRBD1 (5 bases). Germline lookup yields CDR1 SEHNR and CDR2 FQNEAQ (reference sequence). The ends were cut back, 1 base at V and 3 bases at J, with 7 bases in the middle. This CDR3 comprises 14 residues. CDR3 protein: CASSLGQPNQPQHL. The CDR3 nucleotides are TGTGCCAGCAGCTTAGGACAGCCCAATCAGCCCCAGCATCTT.

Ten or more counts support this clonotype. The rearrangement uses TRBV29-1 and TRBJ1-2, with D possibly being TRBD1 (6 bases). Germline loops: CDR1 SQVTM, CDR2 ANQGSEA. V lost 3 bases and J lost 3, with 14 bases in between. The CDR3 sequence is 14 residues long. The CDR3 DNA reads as TGCAGCGTTGATAAGGGGGAGCTTTACTATGGCTACACCTTC. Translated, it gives CSVDKGELYYGYTF.

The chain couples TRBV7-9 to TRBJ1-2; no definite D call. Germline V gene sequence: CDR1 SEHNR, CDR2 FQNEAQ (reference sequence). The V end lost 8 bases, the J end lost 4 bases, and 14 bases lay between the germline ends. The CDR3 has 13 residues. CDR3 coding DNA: TGTGCCAGCCAGCAAACTGGGGTCTATGGCTACACCTTC. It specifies CASQQTGVYGYTF.

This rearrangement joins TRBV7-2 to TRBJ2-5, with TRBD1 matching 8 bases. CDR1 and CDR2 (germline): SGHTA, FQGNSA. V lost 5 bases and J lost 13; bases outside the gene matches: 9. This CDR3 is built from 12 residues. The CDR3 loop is CASSLGQGQRYF. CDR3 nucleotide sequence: TGTGCCAGCAGCCTCGGACAGGGCCAACGGTACTTC.

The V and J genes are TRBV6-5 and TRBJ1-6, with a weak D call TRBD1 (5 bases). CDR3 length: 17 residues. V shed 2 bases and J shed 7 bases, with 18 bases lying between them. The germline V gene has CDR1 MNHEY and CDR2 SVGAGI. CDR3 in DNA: TGTGCCAGCAGTTACCGGGGATTGGGGACCGAAAATTCACCCCTCCACTTT. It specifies CASSYRGLGTENSPLHF.

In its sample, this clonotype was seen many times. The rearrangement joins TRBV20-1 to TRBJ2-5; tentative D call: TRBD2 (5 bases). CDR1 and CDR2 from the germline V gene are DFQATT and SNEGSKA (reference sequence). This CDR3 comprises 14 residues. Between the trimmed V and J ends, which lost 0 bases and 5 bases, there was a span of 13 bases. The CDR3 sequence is CSARDTREWETQYF. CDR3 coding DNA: TGCAGTGCTAGAGATACGAGGGAATGGGAGACCCAGTACTTC.

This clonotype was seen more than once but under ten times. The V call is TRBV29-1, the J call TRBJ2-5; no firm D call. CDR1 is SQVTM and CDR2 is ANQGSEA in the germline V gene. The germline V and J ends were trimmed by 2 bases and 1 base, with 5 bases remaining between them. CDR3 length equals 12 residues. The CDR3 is CSVESLQETQYF. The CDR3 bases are TGCAGCGTTGAAAGTCTCCAAGAGACCCAGTACTTC.

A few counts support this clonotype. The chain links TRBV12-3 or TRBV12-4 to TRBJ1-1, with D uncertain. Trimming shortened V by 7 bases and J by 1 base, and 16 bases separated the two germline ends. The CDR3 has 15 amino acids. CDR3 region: CASTYKGPRNTEAFF. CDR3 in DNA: TGTGCCAGCACTTACAAAGGACCCAGGAACACTGAAGCTTTCTTT.

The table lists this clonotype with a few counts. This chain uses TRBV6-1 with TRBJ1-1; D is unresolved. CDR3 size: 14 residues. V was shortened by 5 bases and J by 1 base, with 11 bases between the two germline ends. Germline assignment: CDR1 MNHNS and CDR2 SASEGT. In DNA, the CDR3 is TGTGCCAGCAGTTTGGAGCCTAGGAACACTGAAGCTTTCTTT. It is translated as CASSLEPRNTEAFF.

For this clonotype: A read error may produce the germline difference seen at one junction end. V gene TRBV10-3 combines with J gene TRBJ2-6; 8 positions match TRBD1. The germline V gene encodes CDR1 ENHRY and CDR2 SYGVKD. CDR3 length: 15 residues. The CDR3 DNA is TGTGCCATCACTTCAGTGAAAACAGGGGGCAACGTCCTGACTTTC. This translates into CAITSVKTGGNVLTF.

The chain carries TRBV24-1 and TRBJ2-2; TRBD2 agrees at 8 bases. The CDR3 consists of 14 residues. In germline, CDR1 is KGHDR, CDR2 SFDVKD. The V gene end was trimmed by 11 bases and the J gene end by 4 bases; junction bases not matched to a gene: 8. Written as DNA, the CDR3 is TGTGCCAGCAATCACGGGGGGGCCACCGGGGAGCTGTTTTTT. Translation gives CASNHGGATGELFF.

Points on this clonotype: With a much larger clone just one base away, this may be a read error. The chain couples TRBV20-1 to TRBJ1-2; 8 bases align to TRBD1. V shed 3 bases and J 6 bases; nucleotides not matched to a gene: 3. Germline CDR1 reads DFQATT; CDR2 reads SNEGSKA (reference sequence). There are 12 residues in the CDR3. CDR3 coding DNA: TGCAGTGCTAGGACAGGGGACAATGGCTACACCTTC. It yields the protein CSARTGDNGYTF.

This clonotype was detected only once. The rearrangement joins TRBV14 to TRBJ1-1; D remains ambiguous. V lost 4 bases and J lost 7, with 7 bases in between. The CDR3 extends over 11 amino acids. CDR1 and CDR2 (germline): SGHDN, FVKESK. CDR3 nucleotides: TGTGCCAGCAGCCGAAGCGTTGAAGCTTTCTTT. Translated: CASSRSVEAFF.

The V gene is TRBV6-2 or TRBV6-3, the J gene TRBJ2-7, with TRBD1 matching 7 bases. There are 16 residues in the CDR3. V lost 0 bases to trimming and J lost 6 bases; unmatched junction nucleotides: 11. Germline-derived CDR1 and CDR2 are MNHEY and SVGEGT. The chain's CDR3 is CASSYSATGSRFEQYF. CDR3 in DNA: TGTGCCAGCAGTTACTCAGCGACAGGGAGTAGGTTCGAGCAGTACTTC.

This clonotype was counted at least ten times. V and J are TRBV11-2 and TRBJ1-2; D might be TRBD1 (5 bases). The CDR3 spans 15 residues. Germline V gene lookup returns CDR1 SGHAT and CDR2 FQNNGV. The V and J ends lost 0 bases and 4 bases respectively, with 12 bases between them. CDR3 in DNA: TGTGCCAGCAGCTTAGACAGGGAGTTGAGCTATGGCTACACCTTC. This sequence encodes CASSLDRELSYGYTF.

CDR3 region: CSAKRPNYGYTF. CDR3 DNA sequence: TGCAGTGCTAAGCGGCCAAACTATGGCTACACCTTC. The chain combines TRBV20-1 with TRBJ1-2; no definite D call. This CDR3 contains 12 residues. Per germline, CDR1 DFQATT and CDR2 SNEGSKA (reference sequence). V shed 4 bases and J shed 2 bases, with 8 bases lying between them.

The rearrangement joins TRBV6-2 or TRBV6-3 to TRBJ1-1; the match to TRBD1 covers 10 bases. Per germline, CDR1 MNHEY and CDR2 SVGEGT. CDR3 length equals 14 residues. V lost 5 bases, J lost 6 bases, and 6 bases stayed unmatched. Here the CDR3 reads CASSADRGLAEAFF. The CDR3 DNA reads TGTGCCAGCAGTGCTGACAGGGGGCTTGCTGAAGCTTTCTTT.

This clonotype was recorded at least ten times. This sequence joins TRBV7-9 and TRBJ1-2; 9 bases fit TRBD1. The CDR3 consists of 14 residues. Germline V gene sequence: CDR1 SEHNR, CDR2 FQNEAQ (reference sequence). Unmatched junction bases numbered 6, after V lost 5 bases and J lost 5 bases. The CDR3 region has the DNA TGTGCCAGCAGCATTAGGACAGGGGCGTATGGCTACACCTTC. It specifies CASSIRTGAYGYTF.

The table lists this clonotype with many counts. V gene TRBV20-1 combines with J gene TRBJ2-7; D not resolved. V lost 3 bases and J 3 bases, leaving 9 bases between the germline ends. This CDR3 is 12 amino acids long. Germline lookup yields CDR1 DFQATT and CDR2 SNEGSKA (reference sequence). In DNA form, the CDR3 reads TGCAGTGCTAGGCCTACCTTCTACGAGCAGTACTTC. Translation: CSARPTFYEQYF.

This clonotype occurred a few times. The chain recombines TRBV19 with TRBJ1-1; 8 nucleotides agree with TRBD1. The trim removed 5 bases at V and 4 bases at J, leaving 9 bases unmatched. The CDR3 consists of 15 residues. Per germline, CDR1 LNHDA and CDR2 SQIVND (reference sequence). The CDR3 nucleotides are TGTGCCAGTAGTGACCCCAGGGGGCAGAGCACTGAAGCTTTCTTT. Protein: CASSDPRGQSTEAFF.